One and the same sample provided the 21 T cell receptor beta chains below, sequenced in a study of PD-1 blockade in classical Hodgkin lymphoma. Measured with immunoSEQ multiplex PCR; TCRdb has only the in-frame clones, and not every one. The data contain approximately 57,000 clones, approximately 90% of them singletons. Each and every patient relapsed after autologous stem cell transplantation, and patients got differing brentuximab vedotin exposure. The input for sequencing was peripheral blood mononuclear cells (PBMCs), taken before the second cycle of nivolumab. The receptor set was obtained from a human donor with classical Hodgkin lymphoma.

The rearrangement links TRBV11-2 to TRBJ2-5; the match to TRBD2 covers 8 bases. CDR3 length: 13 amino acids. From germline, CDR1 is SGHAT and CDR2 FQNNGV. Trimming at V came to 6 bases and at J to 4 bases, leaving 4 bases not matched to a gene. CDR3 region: CASRSGGRETQYF. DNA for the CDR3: TGTGCCAGCAGGAGCGGGGGAAGAGAGACCCAGTACTTC.

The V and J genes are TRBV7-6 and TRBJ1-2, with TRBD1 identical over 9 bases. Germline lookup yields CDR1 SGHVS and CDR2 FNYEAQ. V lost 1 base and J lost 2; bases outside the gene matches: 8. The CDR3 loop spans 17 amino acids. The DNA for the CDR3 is TGTGCCAGCAGCTTAGTCCCCGGACAGGGGAAGAACTATGGCTACACCTTC. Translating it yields CASSLVPGQGKNYGYTF.

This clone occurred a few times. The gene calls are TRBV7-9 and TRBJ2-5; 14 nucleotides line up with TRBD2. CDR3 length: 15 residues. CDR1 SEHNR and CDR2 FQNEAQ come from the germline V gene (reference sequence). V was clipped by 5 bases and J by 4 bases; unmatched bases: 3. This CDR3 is CASSQGLAGGETQYF. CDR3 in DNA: TGTGCCAGCAGCCAAGGACTAGCGGGAGGAGAGACCCAGTACTTC.

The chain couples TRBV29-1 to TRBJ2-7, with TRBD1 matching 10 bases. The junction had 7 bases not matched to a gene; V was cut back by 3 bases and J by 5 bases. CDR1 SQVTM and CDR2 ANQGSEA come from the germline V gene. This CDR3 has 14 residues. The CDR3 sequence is CSVDPGQGIDEQYF. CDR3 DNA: TGCAGCGTTGATCCGGGACAGGGGATTGACGAGCAGTACTTC.

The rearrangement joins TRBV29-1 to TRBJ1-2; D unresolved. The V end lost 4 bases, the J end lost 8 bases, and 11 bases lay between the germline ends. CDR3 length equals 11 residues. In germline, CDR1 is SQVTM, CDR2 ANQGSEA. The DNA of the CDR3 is TGCAGCGTTGGGTCGAGTGGAGGCTACACCTTC. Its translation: CSVGSSGGYTF. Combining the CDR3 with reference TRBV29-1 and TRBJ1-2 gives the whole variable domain SAVISQKPSRDICQRGTSLTIQCQVDSQVTMMFWYRQQPGQSLTLIATANQGSEATYESGFVIDKFPISRPNLTFSTLTVSNMSPEDSSIYLCSVGSSGGYTFGSGTRLTVV.

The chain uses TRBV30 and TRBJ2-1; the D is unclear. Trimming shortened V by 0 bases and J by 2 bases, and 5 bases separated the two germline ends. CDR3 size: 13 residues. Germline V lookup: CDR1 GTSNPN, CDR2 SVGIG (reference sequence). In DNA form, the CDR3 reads TGTGCCTGGAGTGTCCGGCCCTACAATGAGCAGTTCTTC. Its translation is CAWSVRPYNEQFF.

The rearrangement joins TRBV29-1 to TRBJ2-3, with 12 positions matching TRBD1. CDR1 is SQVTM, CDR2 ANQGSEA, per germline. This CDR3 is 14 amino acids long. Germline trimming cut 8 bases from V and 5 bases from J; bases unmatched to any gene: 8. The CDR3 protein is CSYAGTGGVDTQYF. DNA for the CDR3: TGCAGCTACGCCGGGACAGGGGGCGTAGATACGCAGTATTTT.

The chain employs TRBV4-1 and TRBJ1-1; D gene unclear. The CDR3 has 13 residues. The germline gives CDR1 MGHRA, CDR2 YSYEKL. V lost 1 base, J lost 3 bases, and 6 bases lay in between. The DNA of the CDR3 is TGCGCCAGCAGCCAAGGCCCGGACACTGAAGCTTTCTTT. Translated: CASSQGPDTEAFF.

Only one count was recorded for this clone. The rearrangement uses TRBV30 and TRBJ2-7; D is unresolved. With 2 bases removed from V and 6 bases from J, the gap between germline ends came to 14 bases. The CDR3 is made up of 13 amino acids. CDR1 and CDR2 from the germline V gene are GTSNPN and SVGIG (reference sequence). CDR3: CAWSTYGAGEQYF. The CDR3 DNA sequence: TGTGCCTGGAGTACCTACGGCGCCGGCGAGCAGTACTTC.

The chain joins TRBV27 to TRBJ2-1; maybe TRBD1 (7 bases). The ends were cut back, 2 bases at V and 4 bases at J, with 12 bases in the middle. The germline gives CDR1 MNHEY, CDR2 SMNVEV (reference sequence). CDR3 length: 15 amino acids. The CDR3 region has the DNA TGTGCCAGCAGTTTAATGGCAGGGGGGTACAATGAGCAGTTCTTC. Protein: CASSLMAGGYNEQFF.

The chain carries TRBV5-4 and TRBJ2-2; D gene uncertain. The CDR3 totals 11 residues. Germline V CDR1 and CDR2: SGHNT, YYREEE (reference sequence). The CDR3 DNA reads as TGTGCTTCTACCGTCACCGGGGAGCTGTTTTTT. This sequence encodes CASTVTGELFF.

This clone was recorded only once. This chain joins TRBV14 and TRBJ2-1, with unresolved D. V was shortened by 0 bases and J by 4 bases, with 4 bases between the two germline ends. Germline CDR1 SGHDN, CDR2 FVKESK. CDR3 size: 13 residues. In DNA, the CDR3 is TGTGCCAGCAGCCAAGAACCTTACAATGAGCAGTTCTTC. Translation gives CASSQEPYNEQFF.

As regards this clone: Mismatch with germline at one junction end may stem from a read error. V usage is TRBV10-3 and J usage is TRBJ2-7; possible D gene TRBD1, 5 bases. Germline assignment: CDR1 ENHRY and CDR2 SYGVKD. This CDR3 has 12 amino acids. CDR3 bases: TGTGCCGTCAGGGAAGGGGTAATCGAGCAGTACTTC. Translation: CAVREGVIEQYF.

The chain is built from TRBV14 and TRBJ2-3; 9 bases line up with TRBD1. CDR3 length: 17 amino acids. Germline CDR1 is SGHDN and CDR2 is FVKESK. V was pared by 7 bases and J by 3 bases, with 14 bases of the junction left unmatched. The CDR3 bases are TGTGCCAGCAATCCCGCCCTAGGACAGGGGATAACAGATACGCAGTATTTT. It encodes CASNPALGQGITDTQYF.

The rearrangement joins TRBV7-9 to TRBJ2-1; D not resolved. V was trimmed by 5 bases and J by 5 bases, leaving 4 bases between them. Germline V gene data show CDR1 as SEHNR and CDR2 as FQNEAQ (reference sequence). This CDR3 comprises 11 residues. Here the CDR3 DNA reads TGTGCCAGCAGCACGAACAATGAGCAGTTCTTC. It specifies CASSTNNEQFF. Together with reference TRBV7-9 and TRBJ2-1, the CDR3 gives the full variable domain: DTGVSQNPRHKITKRGQNVTFRCDPISEHNRLYWYRQTLGQGPEFLTYFQNEAQLEKSRLLSDRFSAERPKGSFSTLEIQRTEQGDSAMYLCASSTNNEQFFGPGTRLTVL.

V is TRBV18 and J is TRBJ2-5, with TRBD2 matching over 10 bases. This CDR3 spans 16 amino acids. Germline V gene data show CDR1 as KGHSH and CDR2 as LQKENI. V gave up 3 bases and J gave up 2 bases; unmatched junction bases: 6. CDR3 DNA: TGTGCCAGCTCACCCCAACTAGCGGGACATCAAGAGACCCAGTACTTC. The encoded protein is CASSPQLAGHQETQYF.

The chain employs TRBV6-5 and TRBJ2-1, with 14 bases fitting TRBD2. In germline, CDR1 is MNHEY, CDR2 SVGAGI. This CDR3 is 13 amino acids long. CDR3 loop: CTTSGRVGDEQFF. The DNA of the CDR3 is TGTACGACTAGCGGGAGGGTTGGCGATGAGCAGTTCTTC.

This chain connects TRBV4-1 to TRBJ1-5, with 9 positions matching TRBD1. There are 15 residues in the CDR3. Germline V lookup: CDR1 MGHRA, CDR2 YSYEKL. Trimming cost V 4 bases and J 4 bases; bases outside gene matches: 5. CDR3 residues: CASSRETGGNQPQHF. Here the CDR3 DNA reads TGCGCCAGCAGCCGAGAGACAGGGGGAAATCAGCCCCAGCATTTT.

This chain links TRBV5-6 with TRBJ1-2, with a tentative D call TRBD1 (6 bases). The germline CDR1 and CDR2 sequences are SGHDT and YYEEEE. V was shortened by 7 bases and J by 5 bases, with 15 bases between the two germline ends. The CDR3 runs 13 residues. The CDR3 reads CASLLSRGYGYTF. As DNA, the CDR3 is TGTGCCAGCCTTCTCTCTAGGGGGTATGGCTACACCTTC.

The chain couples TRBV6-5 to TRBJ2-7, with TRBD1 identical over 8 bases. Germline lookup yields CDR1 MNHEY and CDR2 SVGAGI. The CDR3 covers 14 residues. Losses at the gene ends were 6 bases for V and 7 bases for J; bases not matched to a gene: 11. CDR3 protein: CASSSLGQGAEQYF. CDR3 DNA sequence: TGTGCCAGCAGCTCACTGGGGCAGGGGGCTGAGCAGTACTTC.

The CDR3 is CASSARTGGYEQYF. CDR3 DNA sequence: TGCGCCAGCAGCGCTCGGACAGGGGGCTACGAGCAGTACTTC. The chain couples TRBV5-1 to TRBJ2-7; 10 nucleotides agree with TRBD1. Per the germline V gene, CDR1 is SGHRS and CDR2 is YFSETQ. The CDR3 has 14 residues. Trimming removed 4 bases from V and 3 bases from J; junction bases left unmatched: 4.